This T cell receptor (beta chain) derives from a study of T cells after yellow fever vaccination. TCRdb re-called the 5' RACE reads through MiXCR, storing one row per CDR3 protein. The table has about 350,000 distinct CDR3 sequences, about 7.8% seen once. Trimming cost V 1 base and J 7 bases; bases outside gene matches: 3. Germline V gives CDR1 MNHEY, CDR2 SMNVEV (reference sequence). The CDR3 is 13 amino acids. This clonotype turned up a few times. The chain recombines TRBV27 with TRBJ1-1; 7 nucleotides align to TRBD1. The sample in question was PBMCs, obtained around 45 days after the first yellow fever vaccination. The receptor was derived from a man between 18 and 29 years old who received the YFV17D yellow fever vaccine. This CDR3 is CASSLWNRGEAFF. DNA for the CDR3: TGTGCCAGCAGTTTATGGAACAGGGGTGAAGCTTTCTTT.